What follows are 14 T cell receptor beta chains derived from one specimen sequenced in a study of blood T cell repertoires in COVID-19. Libraries were prepared by immunoSEQ multiplex PCR; TCRdb keeps only in-frame clonotypes and omits some of them. The data hold 200,000 to 250,000 clones, with just over 85% observed a single time. The sample consisted of PBMCs or T cells enriched from blood (not recorded which). Every receptor here comes from a woman aged 40 to 50 with acute COVID-19.

This sequence joins TRBV7-2 and TRBJ1-1, with unresolved D. This CDR3 has 15 residues. V was trimmed by 5 bases and J by 6 bases, leaving 19 bases between them. Germline lookup yields CDR1 SGHTA and CDR2 FQGNSA. The CDR3 nucleotides are TGTGCCAGCAGCCAGACTTTCTCCCTGTGGGCTGAAGCTTTCTTT. Protein sequence: CASSQTFSLWAEAFF.

The chain joins TRBV6-6 to TRBJ1-2; D uncertain. Trimming removed 10 bases at V and 1 base at J, with 10 bases between. This CDR3 region has 12 residues. Germline V gene data show CDR1 as MNHNY and CDR2 as SVGAGI (reference sequence). CDR3 protein: CATLSVNYGYTF. CDR3 bases: TGTGCCACCCTTAGCGTTAACTATGGCTACACCTTC.

The chain has TRBV19 and TRBJ1-1; possibly TRBD1 for D (5 bases). V dropped 4 bases and J dropped 5 bases, with 11 bases sitting between them. Germline CDR1 reads LNHDA; CDR2 reads SQIVND (reference sequence). The CDR3 runs to 13 residues. CDR3 region: CASSNGGGTEAFF. CDR3 coding DNA: TGTGCCAGTAGTAATGGGGGGGGGACTGAAGCTTTCTTT.

This chain uses TRBV6-5 with TRBJ2-7; TRBD1 agrees at 12 bases. Germline V lookup: CDR1 MNHEY, CDR2 SVGAGI. CDR3 length equals 15 residues. V shed 6 bases and J 3 bases; nucleotides not matched to a gene: 6. CDR3 nucleotide sequence: TGTGCCAGCAGCCCCGGGACAGGGGGCGGCTACGAGCAGTACGTC. It codes for CASSPGTGGGYEQYV.

The CDR3 is CASSSKSGGTAHTEAFF. Written as DNA, the CDR3 is TGTGCCAGCAGCTCCAAATCCGGGGGGACTGCACACACTGAAGCTTTCTTT. The rearrangement links TRBV7-9 to TRBJ1-1; the D gene is possibly TRBD1 (5 bases). The CDR3 is 17 residues long. In germline, CDR1 is SEHNR, CDR2 FQNEAQ (reference sequence). V was shortened by 4 bases and J by 3 bases, with 21 bases between the two germline ends.

DNA of the CDR3: TGTGCTAGTGGTTTGGAGGGGTATCCCTACGAGCAGTACGTC. Residues: CASGLEGYPYEQYV. The genes are TRBV12-5 and TRBJ2-7; a possible D gene is TRBD1 (5 bases). The germline CDR1 and CDR2 sequences are LGHNT and FRNRAP. This CDR3 is built from 14 residues. V was clipped by 1 base and J by 2 bases, with 9 bases between them.

The chain is built from TRBV6-5 and TRBJ2-1, with TRBD2 matching 8 bases. CDR1 MNHEY and CDR2 SVGAGI come from the germline V gene. With 7 bases clipped from V and 0 bases from J, the junction kept 2 bases outside the gene matches. The CDR3 runs to 14 residues. DNA of the CDR3: TGTGCCAGCAATAGCGGGGCCTCCTACAATGAGCAGTTCTTC. This codes for CASNSGASYNEQFF.

The rearrangement uses TRBV6-5 and TRBJ1-2, with 8 bases that match TRBD1. J was trimmed by 6 bases and V by 7 bases; bases with no gene match: 10. The CDR3 contains 14 residues. Per germline, CDR1 MNHEY and CDR2 SVGAGI. CDR3 in amino acids: CASTEDRVGDGYTF. CDR3 coding DNA: TGTGCCAGCACAGAGGACAGGGTCGGAGATGGCTACACCTTC.

The rearrangement uses TRBV3-1 (or the pseudogene TRBV3-2) and TRBJ1-2, with 7 bases identical to TRBD1. Per germline, CDR1 LGHDT and CDR2 YNNKEL (reference sequence). CDR3 length equals 14 residues. V was clipped by 3 bases and J by 4 bases; unmatched bases: 5. CDR3 amino acids: CASSQPGTVYGYTF. Written as DNA, the CDR3 is TGTGCCAGCAGCCAGCCCGGGACAGTCTATGGCTACACCTTC.

This sequence joins TRBV19 and TRBJ2-1; 7 bases are a match to TRBD1. The CDR3 runs 15 residues. Germline loops: CDR1 LNHDA, CDR2 SQIVND (reference sequence). Germline trimming cut 3 bases from V and 0 bases from J; bases unmatched to any gene: 2. The CDR3 loop is CASSMAGGSYNEQFF. CDR3 nucleotides: TGTGCCAGTAGTATGGCAGGGGGCTCCTACAATGAGCAGTTCTTC.

V usage is TRBV18 and J usage is TRBJ2-3; no firm D call. The CDR3 length is 14 residues. CDR1 and CDR2 (germline): KGHSH, LQKENI. Trimming cost V 1 base and J 4 bases, with 9 bases left between them. The CDR3: CASSPQEQADTQYF. For the CDR3, the DNA is TGTGCCAGCTCACCACAAGAGCAGGCAGATACGCAGTATTTT.

The rearrangement uses TRBV3-1 (or the pseudogene TRBV3-2) and TRBJ2-5; TRBD1 might be the D (5 bases). Trimming removed 0 bases from V and 10 bases from J, with 24 bases in between. The CDR3 spans 17 residues. CDR1 LGHDT and CDR2 YNNKEL come from the germline V gene (reference sequence). CDR3 nucleotide sequence: TGTGCCAGCAGCCAAGATCGACAGCTGGCTAGACAAGTTGGCCAGTACTTC. Residues: CASSQDRQLARQVGQYF.

The gene calls are TRBV6-5 and TRBJ1-1, with no clear D. Trimming stripped 0 bases from V and 4 bases from J, with 12 bases between. This CDR3 contains 15 residues. CDR1 is MNHEY and CDR2 is SVGAGI in the germline V gene. In nucleotides, the CDR3 is TGTGCCAGCAGTTACTCGTCGGTCCGGGGCACTGAAGCTTTCTTT. This translates into CASSYSSVRGTEAFF.

In this sample, this clone turned up a few times. The rearrangement joins TRBV6-1 to TRBJ1-5; TRBD1 matches 9 bases. The germline gives CDR1 MNHNS, CDR2 SASEGT. This CDR3 comprises 21 residues. V lost 0 bases to trimming and J lost 0 bases; unmatched junction nucleotides: 15. The CDR3, as DNA: TGTGCCAGCAGTGAAGCGCGGCCCGGACAGGGGTCCGTCTATAGCAATCAGCCCCAGCATTTT. It yields the protein CASSEARPGQGSVYSNQPQHF.